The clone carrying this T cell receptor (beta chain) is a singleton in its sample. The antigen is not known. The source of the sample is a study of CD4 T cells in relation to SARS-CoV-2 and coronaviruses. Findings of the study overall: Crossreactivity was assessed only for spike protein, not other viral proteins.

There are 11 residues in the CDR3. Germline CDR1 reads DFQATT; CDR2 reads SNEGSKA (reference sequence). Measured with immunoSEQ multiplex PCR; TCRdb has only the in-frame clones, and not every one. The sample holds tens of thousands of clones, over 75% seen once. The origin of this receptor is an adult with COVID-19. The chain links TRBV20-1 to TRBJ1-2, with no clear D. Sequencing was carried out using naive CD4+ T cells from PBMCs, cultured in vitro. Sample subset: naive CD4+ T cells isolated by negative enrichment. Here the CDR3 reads CRNGGNYGYTF. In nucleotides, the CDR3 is TGCCGGAACGGAGGAAACTATGGCTACACCTTC.